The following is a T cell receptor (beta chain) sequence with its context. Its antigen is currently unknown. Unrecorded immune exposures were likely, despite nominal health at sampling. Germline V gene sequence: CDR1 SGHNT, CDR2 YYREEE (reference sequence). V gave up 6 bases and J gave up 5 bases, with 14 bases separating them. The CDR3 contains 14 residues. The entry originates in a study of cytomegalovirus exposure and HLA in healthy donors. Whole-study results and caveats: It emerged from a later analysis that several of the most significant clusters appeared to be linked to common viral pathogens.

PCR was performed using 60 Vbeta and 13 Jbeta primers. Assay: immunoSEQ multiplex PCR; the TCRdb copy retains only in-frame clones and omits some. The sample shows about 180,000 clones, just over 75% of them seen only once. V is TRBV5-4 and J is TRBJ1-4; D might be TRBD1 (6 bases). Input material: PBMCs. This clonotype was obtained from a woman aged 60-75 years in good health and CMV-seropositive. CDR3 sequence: CASTQGRGNEKLFF. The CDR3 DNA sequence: TGTGCCAGCACCCAGGGGAGGGGAAATGAAAAACTGTTTTTT. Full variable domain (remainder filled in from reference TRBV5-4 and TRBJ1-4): ETGVTQSPTHLIKTRGQQVTLRCSSQSGHNTVSWYQQALGQGPQFIFQYYREEENGRGNFPPRFSGLQFPNYSSELNVNALELDDSALYLCASTQGRGNEKLFFGSGTQLSVL.